Listed below are T cell receptor beta chains from one sample, sequenced in a study of cytotoxic CD8 clonotypes in ibrutinib-treated CLL. Measured with immunoSEQ multiplex PCR; TCRdb has only the in-frame clones, and not every one. Among around 30,000 clones, roughly 59% were seen once, and the ten largest hold about 5.4%. Sample: PBMCs, taken before ibrutinib treatment. These receptors were obtained from a human donor with chronic lymphocytic leukemia. CDR3s include the opening cysteine and the closing phenylalanine or tryptophan. A D gene is named only where the DNA matches it firmly. The size entry is marked missing in some rows and otherwise reads once, few, many or a size class.

>few|TRBD2|TRBV4-1|TRBJ2-1
TGCGCCAGCAGCCAAGAGGGTAGCGGGAGGGCCAGTGAGCAGTTCTTC
CASSQEGSGRASEQFF
>few|.|TRBV7-2|TRBJ2-7
TGTGCCAGCAGTTCCCTGGGACGGGGACTCTTCGAGCAGTACTTC
CASSSLGRGLFEQYF
>.|TRBD1|TRBV10-1|TRBJ2-2
TGCGCCAGCAGTCCCGACAGGGGGTTTACCGGGGAGCTGTTTTTT
CASSPDRGFTGELFF
>few|.|TRBV6-6|TRBJ2-7
TGTGCCAGCAGTCCCCTGGCCTACGAGCAGTACTTC
CASSPLAYEQYF
>.|.|TRBV5-6|TRBJ1-2
TGTGCCAGCAGCTTCCAGGCCCCCTATGGCTACACCTTC
CASSFQAPYGYTF
>.|.|TRBV11-3|TRBJ1-2
TGTGCCAGCAGCCTCAACACGTTGGCCTATGGCTACACCTTC
CASSLNTLAYGYTF
>once|TRBD2|TRBV5-1|TRBJ2-7
TGCGCCAGCAGCTTGGTTGGGGGACTAGCGGGAGGGAGGTACGAGCAGTACTTC
CASSLVGGLAGGRYEQYF
>.|TRBD1|TRBV28|TRBJ1-3
TGTGCCAGCAGTTGGACAGGGGGCACTGGAAACACCATATATTTT
CASSWTGGTGNTIYF
>.|.|TRBV27|TRBJ2-3
TGTGCCAGCAGCTTACCATGCTGGGGGGCCGGAGATACGCAGTATTTT
CASSLPCWGAGDTQYF
>.|TRBD1|TRBV7-6|TRBJ1-2
TGTGCCAGCAGCTTAGTACCGGACAGGGGAGGCTATGGCTACACCTTC
CASSLVPDRGGYGYTF
>few|.|TRBV10-3|TRBJ1-2
TGTGCCATCAGTGAGGAGGAGGGTTACACCTTC
CAISEEEGYTF
>.|.|TRBV2|TRBJ2-7
TGTGCCAGCAGTGATCTGGGGTCCTACGAGCAGTACTTC
CASSDLGSYEQYF
>.|.|TRBV2|TRBJ2-5
TGTGCCAGCAGTGAACAGGGCCAAGAGACCCAGTACTTC
CASSEQGQETQYF
>few|.|TRBV7-9|TRBJ1-5
TGTGCCAGCCAGGAGGTCGGTCAGCCCCAGCATTTT
CASQEVGQPQHF
>.|TRBD1|TRBV7-2|TRBJ1-4
TGTGCCAGCAGCTCGCCGGGACAGGGGGAAAAACTGTTTTTT
CASSSPGQGEKLFF
>.|.|TRBV12-5|TRBJ2-4
TGTGCTAGTGGTACGGGACTCCTAGCCAAAAACATTCAGTACTTC
CASGTGLLAKNIQYF
>.|.|TRBV9|TRBJ2-1
TGTGCCAGCAGCGTGGGGGTCAATGAGCAGTTCTTC
CASSVGVNEQFF
>large|TRBD1|TRBV7-9|TRBJ2-7
TGTGCCAGCAGGAAAGGACAGGCCTACGAGCAGTACTTC
CASRKGQAYEQYF
>.|TRBD1|TRBV5-1|TRBJ2-5
TGCGCCAGCAGGCTCCCTGACAGGGCGCGGGTGAGACCCCAGTACTTC
CASRLPDRARVRPQYF
>.|TRBD1|TRBV28|TRBJ1-2
TGTGCCAGCAGTCCCGCCTCGACAGGGGGCGATGGCTACACCTTC
CASSPASTGGDGYTF
>.|.|TRBV6-6|TRBJ2-1
TGTGCCAGCAGTTACTCGAACGAACCGTTATGGAATGAGCAGTTCTTC
CASSYSNEPLWNEQFF
>.|.|TRBV23-1|TRBJ2-5
TGCGCCAGCAGTCAAAGACCTCACCAAGAGACCCAGTACTTC
CASSQRPHQETQYF
>.|.|TRBV29-1|TRBJ2-1
TGCAGCGTTGATATAAATCGGGCAGGTGAAAAGTTCTTC
CSVDINRAGEKFF
>few|.|TRBV6-1|TRBJ2-7
TGTGCCAGCAGTGAATGGGGCAGAATTCCCTCGTGGCAGTACTTC
CASSEWGRIPSWQYF